Given below is one T cell receptor (beta chain) in context. What it binds is not known. This sample includes further DNA sequences coding for the same CDR3. From germline, CDR1 is SEHNR and CDR2 FQNEAQ (reference sequence). The CDR3 is 14 residues long. V gave up 3 bases and J gave up 3 bases, with 9 bases separating them. CD8 cells classed as naive were CD45RO-negative and positively selected for CCR7, excluding terminally differentiated effector memory CD45RA+ cells. The assay ran at deep level. Produced via immunoSEQ multiplex PCR; TCRdb's table is partial and in-frame only. The sample has over 2,000,000 clones, 80% to 95% seen once. These data come from a study of shared clonotypes between healthy human individuals. Study as a whole: Three CD4 naive, three CD4 memory, two CD8 naive and one CD8 memory plate were used per donor.

Findings and caveats of the study: What naive subsets generally showed was a larger estimated richness than memory subsets showed.

The source is a man between 18 and 29 years old in good health. Some clones in this sample may be carry-over from other donors' samples. The sample consisted of naive CD8+ T cells from PBMCs. The chain recombines TRBV7-9 with TRBJ1-5; D is unclear. CDR3 protein: CASSFPGPNQPQHF. The CDR3, as DNA: TGTGCCAGCAGCTTTCCTGGTCCCAATCAGCCCCAGCATTTT.